Sequencing of this TCR beta chain was carried out in a study of blood T cell repertoires in COVID-19. The CDR3 spans 11 residues. CDR1 SGHVS and CDR2 FQNEAQ come from the germline V gene. Trimming cost V 3 bases and J 4 bases, with 4 bases left between them. All enrollees were roughly 18 to 100 years old and from approximately 24 US areas. Participant reports of clinical history set cohort assignment. Cohort 3 recovery required two negative PCRs, clearance, or symptom resolution. Under the authors' procedure: Reference gene primers were amplified, and this amplification served to estimate nucleated cell counts. Sequencing was performed with immunoSEQ multiplex PCR; in TCRdb, only in-frame clones are kept and a portion is missing. D and trimming were read from the DNA, whereas the V and J calls and clone size are those reported in that table. The sample contains approximately 230,000 clones, over 80% of which appear only once.

The V call is TRBV7-8, the J call TRBJ2-7, with no clear D. Sequenced input: PBMCs or T cells enriched from blood (not recorded which). The clonotype was recovered from a woman between 18 and 29 years old who had recovered from COVID-19. The DNA for the CDR3 is TGTGCCAGCAGCTTGAGTTACGAGCAGTACTTC. Translating it yields CASSLSYEQYF.